These 3 T cell receptor beta chains were all obtained from the same sample, sequenced in a study of CD8+ T cells in alopecia areata. In each case, RNA was isolated and then reverse transcribed into cDNA as the sequencing template. Sequencing was performed with immunoSEQ multiplex PCR; in TCRdb, only in-frame clones are kept and a portion is missing. Counted here are 30,000 to 40,000 clones, about 74% occurring once; the ten biggest clones make up about a fifth. Source material: NKG2D-low CD8+ T cells sorted from blood. The source is a human donor with alopecia areata.

This clone was counted between two and nine times. This sequence joins TRBV5-4 and TRBJ2-4; 7 bases are shared with TRBD2. V lost 2 bases, J lost 7 bases, and 6 bases stayed unmatched. The length of the CDR3 is 14 residues. Germline V gene sequence: CDR1 SGHNT, CDR2 YYREEE (reference sequence). This chain's CDR3 is CASSFLGRENIQYF. The CDR3 region has the DNA TGTGCCAGCAGCTTTCTGGGGAGGGAGAACATTCAGTACTTC. The whole variable domain, remainder taken from reference TRBV5-4 and TRBJ2-4, is ETGVTQSPTHLIKTRGQQVTLRCSSQSGHNTVSWYQQALGQGPQFIFQYYREEENGRGNFPPRFSGLQFPNYSSELNVNALELDDSALYLCASSFLGRENIQYFGAGTRLSVL.

CDR3 nucleotide sequence: TGCGCCAGCAGCTTCGAGGGTGAAAAACTGTTTTTT. Translation gives CASSFEGEKLFF. V and J are TRBV5-1 and TRBJ1-4; the D is unclear. This CDR3 is 12 amino acids long. Looked up from germline, CDR1 is SGHRS and CDR2 is YFSETQ. The germline V and J ends were trimmed by 2 bases and 7 bases, with 6 bases remaining between them. Full variable domain (remainder filled in from reference TRBV5-1 and TRBJ1-4): KAGVTQTPRYLIKTRGQQVTLSCSPISGHRSVSWYQQTPGQGLQFLFEYFSETQRNKGNFPGRFSGRQFSNSRSEMNVSTLELGDSALYLCASSFEGEKLFFGSGTQLSVL.

There are a few counts of this clone. The rearrangement links TRBV28 to TRBJ2-1; D gene unclear. The germline V gene has CDR1 MDHEN and CDR2 SYDVKM. The V end lost 3 bases, the J end lost 7 bases, and 4 bases lay between the germline ends. The CDR3 is 11 amino acids. CDR3 nucleotide sequence: TGTGCCAGCAGTTTGATAAATGAGCAGTTCTTC. Its protein is CASSLINEQFF.